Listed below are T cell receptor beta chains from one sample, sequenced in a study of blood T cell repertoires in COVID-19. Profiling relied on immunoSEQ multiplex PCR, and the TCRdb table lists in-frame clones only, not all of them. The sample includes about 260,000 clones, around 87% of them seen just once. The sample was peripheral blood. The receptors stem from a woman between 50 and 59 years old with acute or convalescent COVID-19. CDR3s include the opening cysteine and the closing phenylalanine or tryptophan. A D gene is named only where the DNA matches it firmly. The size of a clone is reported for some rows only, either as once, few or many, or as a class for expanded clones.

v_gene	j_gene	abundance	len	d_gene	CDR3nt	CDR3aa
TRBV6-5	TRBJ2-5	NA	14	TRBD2	TGTGCCACCCTAAAAGCGGGAGTCGAGGAGACCCAGTACTTC	CATLKAGVEETQYF
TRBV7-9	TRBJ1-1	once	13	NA	TGTGCCAGCAGCTTTACAGCGAACACTGAAGCTTTCTTT	CASSFTANTEAFF
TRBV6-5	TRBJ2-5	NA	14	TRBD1	TGTGCCAGCAGTTCCGGACAGGGCAGGGAGACCCAGTACTTC	CASSSGQGRETQYF
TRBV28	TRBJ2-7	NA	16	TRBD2	TGTGCCAGCAGTCCACCAGAACCCGGGAGGTGGTACGAGCAGTACTTC	CASSPPEPGRWYEQYF
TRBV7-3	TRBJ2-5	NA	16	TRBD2	TGTGCCAGCAGCTTGTGGACTAGCGGGCTCCAAGAGACCCAGTACTTC	CASSLWTSGLQETQYF
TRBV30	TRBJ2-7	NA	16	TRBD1	TGTGCCTGGGGGAACCGCCGGGGACAGGTCTCCTACGAGCAGTACTTC	CAWGNRRGQVSYEQYF
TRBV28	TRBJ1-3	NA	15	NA	TGTGCCAGCAGTTTATGGAGACTTTCTGGAAACACCATATATTTT	CASSLWRLSGNTIYF
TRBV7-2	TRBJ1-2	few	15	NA	TGTGCCAGCAGCTTTGGGGCAGGGGAGCCCCAAGGCTACACCTTC	CASSFGAGEPQGYTF
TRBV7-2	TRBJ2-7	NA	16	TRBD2	TGTGCCAGCAGCTCCCGTTGGACTAGCGGGAGATACGAGCAGTACTTC	CASSSRWTSGRYEQYF
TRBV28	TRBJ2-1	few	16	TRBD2	TGTGCCAGCAGTAACGTAGCGGGAGCCGTGTACAATGAGCAGTTCTTC	CASSNVAGAVYNEQFF
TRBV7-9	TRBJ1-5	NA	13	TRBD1	TGTGCCAGCACGGCAGGGGGTGATCAGCCCCAGCATTTT	CASTAGGDQPQHF